This entry is about one TCR beta chain. In the authors' methods: For nucleated cells, counts were estimated from reference gene primer amplification. The assay was immunoSEQ multiplex PCR, and TCRdb's table has in-frame clones only and misses some. The V and J calls and the clone size are those of that table, but D and trimming were determined from the DNA. The sample lists 210,000 or so clones, under 90% occurring once. The data were taken from a study of blood T cell repertoires in COVID-19. Overall study: Italy, Spain and the United States were the sources of the convalescent and acute COVID-19 samples. The cDNA or gDNA used as material had been derived from T cells, B-cell-depleted T cells, or PBMCs.

Trimming cost V 10 bases and J 4 bases; bases outside gene matches: 6. CDR1 and CDR2 (germline): SNHLY, FYNNEI. The CDR3 consists of 12 residues. The sequenced sample consisted of peripheral blood. The receptor was isolated from a man between 35 and 55 years old with acute or convalescent COVID-19. The chain combines TRBV2 with TRBJ2-7; 8 bases map to TRBD2. CDR3 amino acids: CATSGGPYEQYF. For the CDR3, the DNA is TGTGCCACCAGCGGGGGTCCTTACGAGCAGTACTTC.